A single sample is the source of the 7 T cell receptor beta chains below, sequenced in a study of shared T cell receptors in the human thymus. Assay: immunoSEQ multiplex PCR; the TCRdb copy retains only in-frame clones and omits some. The sample has 55,000 to 75,000 clones, roughly 96% seen once. The sample consisted of thymocytes. Receptors were obtained from a human donor.

This chain uses TRBV28 with TRBJ1-4; D might be TRBD1 (6 bases). Deletions cut 4 bases from V and 7 bases from J, with 16 bases between. The CDR3 length is 15 residues. The V gene's germline CDR1 is MDHEN and CDR2 SYDVKM. The CDR3 loop is CASSSKGGYLEKLFF. DNA for the CDR3: TGTGCCAGCAGTTCCAAAGGGGGTTACCTTGAAAAACTGTTTTTT.

The chain employs TRBV19 and TRBJ1-2, with D perhaps TRBD1 (5 bases). The CDR3 is 17 residues long. V lost 4 bases to trimming and J lost 4 bases, with 22 bases between them. The germline gives CDR1 LNHDA, CDR2 SQIVND (reference sequence). The CDR3 region has the DNA TGTGCCAGTAGTACGGAACCCGGGACGAAGCGGCTCTATGGCTACACCTTC. It encodes CASSTEPGTKRLYGYTF.

The J gene is TRBJ2-1, the V gene TRBV7-8; 9 nucleotides agree with TRBD2. The length of the CDR3 is 21 residues. The V gene end was trimmed by 5 bases and the J gene end by 4 bases; junction bases not matched to a gene: 24. Germline CDR1 is SGHVS and CDR2 is FQNEAQ. CDR3 sequence: CASSAQHRKAGGRSGYNEQFF. CDR3 DNA: TGTGCCAGCAGCGCCCAGCACCGGAAGGCGGGGGGGCGTTCGGGGTACAATGAGCAGTTCTTC.

V usage is TRBV5-6 and J usage is TRBJ2-5, with D unresolved. Trimming removed 4 bases at V and 4 bases at J, with 5 bases between. Germline values: CDR1 SGHDT, CDR2 YYEEEE. CDR3 size: 11 residues. The CDR3 sequence: CASSLRETQYF. In nucleotides, the CDR3 is TGTGCCAGCAGCCTCCGAGAGACCCAGTACTTC.

The chain uses TRBV6-5 and TRBJ1-2; 8 bases agree with TRBD1. Per germline, CDR1 MNHEY and CDR2 SVGAGI. This CDR3 contains 16 residues. The ends lost 0 bases at V and 3 bases at J; junction bases unmatched: 6. The CDR3 reads CASSYSSGGAHYGYTF. The CDR3 coding sequence is TGTGCCAGCAGTTACTCGTCAGGGGGCGCCCACTATGGCTACACCTTC.

In its sample, this clone was seen once. The chain couples TRBV6-5 to TRBJ1-1; D may be TRBD1 (6 bases). Trimming cost V 0 bases and J 2 bases, with 13 bases left between them. The CDR3 runs to 16 residues. Germline assignment: CDR1 MNHEY and CDR2 SVGAGI. As DNA, the CDR3 is TGTGCCAGCAGTTACTCGACAGGAGGTCGAAACACTGAAGCTTTCTTT. Encoded protein: CASSYSTGGRNTEAFF.

The chain couples TRBV7-6 to TRBJ2-6; D may be TRBD1 (5 bases). The CDR3 is 17 amino acids. The V end lost 5 bases, the J end lost 1 base, and 15 bases lay between the germline ends. Germline V CDR1 and CDR2: SGHVS, FNYEAQ. As DNA, the CDR3 is TGTGCCAGCAGCCACAGGACATTCTATTCTGGGGCCAACGTCCTGACTTTC. Translated, it gives CASSHRTFYSGANVLTF.